These 16 T cell receptor beta chains originate from one sample sequenced in a study of blood T cell repertoires in COVID-19. The repertoire was sequenced with immunoSEQ multiplex PCR; TCRdb's copy has only in-frame clones and lacks some. The table records 200,000 or so clones, about nine tenths of them present only once. Sequenced material: PBMCs or T cells enriched from blood (not recorded which). These receptors were collected from a woman aged 35 to 49 with acute COVID-19.

V is TRBV14 and J is TRBJ1-1; 9 bases are shared with TRBD1. Germline CDR1 reads SGHDN; CDR2 reads FVKESK. Trimming removed 5 bases from V and 3 bases from J; junction bases left unmatched: 7. CDR3 length equals 15 residues. The CDR3 coding sequence is TGTGCCAGCAGCGCTAACAGGGGGCAGTACACTGAAGCTTTCTTT. Its protein is CASSANRGQYTEAFF.

This chain uses TRBV30 with TRBJ1-6; D might be TRBD1 (6 bases). Germline V gene data show CDR1 as GTSNPN and CDR2 as SVGIG (reference sequence). The CDR3 covers 14 residues. The germline V and J ends were trimmed by 4 bases and 9 bases, with 16 bases remaining between them. The CDR3 region is CAWTEGTGRSPLHF. CDR3 in DNA: TGTGCCTGGACCGAGGGCACAGGGCGTTCACCCCTCCACTTT.

The chain employs TRBV23-1 and TRBJ2-7, with TRBD1 identical over 10 bases. TRBV23-1 is reported as an ORF; its role is uncertain. This CDR3 region has 15 residues. With 10 bases clipped from V and 3 bases from J, the junction kept 12 bases outside the gene matches. In DNA, the CDR3 is TGCGCCAACCCCCGGGACAGGGGTCGCCGCTACGAGCAGTACGTC. This codes for CANPRDRGRRYEQYV.

This clone has just one count. V is TRBV3-1 (or the pseudogene TRBV3-2) and J is TRBJ2-1; D is ambiguous. The germline CDR1 and CDR2 sequences are LGHDT and YNNKEL (reference sequence). Deletions cut 4 bases from V and 9 bases from J, with 13 bases between. The CDR3 runs to 13 residues. Here the CDR3 DNA reads TGTGCCAGCAGCCCAGGCAGGATGGGTGAGCAGTTCTTC. Encoded protein: CASSPGRMGEQFF.

The chain employs TRBV5-1 and TRBJ1-3, with D maybe TRBD1 (6 bases). The germline V gene has CDR1 SGHRS and CDR2 YFSETQ. The CDR3 runs to 15 residues. The germline V and J ends were trimmed by 0 bases and 4 bases, with 11 bases remaining between them. Here the CDR3 DNA reads TGCGCCAGCAGCTTGGAAGCAGGGGACGGAAACACCATATATTTT. Protein: CASSLEAGDGNTIYF.

The chain links TRBV19 to TRBJ2-7, with TRBD1 identical over 12 bases. This CDR3 is 13 amino acids long. The germline CDR1 and CDR2 sequences are LNHDA and SQIVND (reference sequence). The J segment lost 7 bases and the V segment lost 8 bases, leaving 6 bases of the junction unmatched. The CDR3 loop is CASRDRGQWEQYF. The CDR3 DNA reads as TGTGCCAGTCGGGACAGGGGGCAGTGGGAGCAGTACTTC.

This clone appeared a single time. The chain carries TRBV30 and TRBJ1-2; D remains ambiguous. This CDR3 has 14 residues. V dropped 1 base and J dropped 4 bases, with 13 bases sitting between them. Germline CDR1 GTSNPN, CDR2 SVGIG (reference sequence). The CDR3 sequence is CAWSATQGSYGYTF. The CDR3 region has the DNA TGTGCCTGGAGTGCTACCCAAGGGAGCTATGGCTACACCTTC.

This chain joins TRBV5-6 and TRBJ1-5; a weak D match, TRBD1 (6 bases). The CDR3 contains 16 residues. V was pared by 0 bases and J by 2 bases, with 12 bases between. Germline lookup yields CDR1 SGHDT and CDR2 YYEEEE. DNA for the CDR3: TGTGCCAGCAGCTTGGCCAGGGGCGCGGGCAATCAGCCCCAGCATTTT. Amino acid sequence: CASSLARGAGNQPQHF. Looking up the rest from reference TRBV5-6 and TRBJ1-5 gives the full variable domain: DAGVTQSPTHLIKTRGQQVTLRCSPKSGHDTVSWYQQALGQGPQFIFQYYEEEERQRGNFPDRFSGHQFPNYSSELNVNALLLGDSALYLCASSLARGAGNQPQHFGDGTRLSIL.

The chain links TRBV5-1 to TRBJ2-6, with a possible D match to TRBD1 (5 bases). This CDR3 is 15 amino acids long. The ends were cut back, 3 bases at V and 0 bases at J, with 7 bases in the middle. Germline assignment: CDR1 SGHRS and CDR2 YFSETQ. CDR3 region: CASSYDSSGANVLTF. The CDR3, as DNA: TGCGCCAGCAGCTATGACAGCTCTGGGGCCAACGTCCTGACTTTC.

This clone was seen many times. The genes are TRBV5-6 and TRBJ2-7, with TRBD2 as a possible D gene (6 bases). The germline CDR1 and CDR2 sequences are SGHDT and YYEEEE. Trimming removed 2 bases at V and 2 bases at J, with 8 bases between. CDR3 length: 13 amino acids. The DNA of the CDR3 is TGTGCCAGCAGCTTCGGCGGGGCCTACGAGCAGTACGTC. Translated, it gives CASSFGGAYEQYV.

The gene calls are TRBV7-2 and TRBJ2-2; TRBD2 matches at 12 bases. CDR1 and CDR2 from the germline V gene are SGHTA and FQGNSA. CDR3 size: 18 residues. Unmatched junction bases numbered 3, after V lost 0 bases and J lost 1 base. In nucleotides, the CDR3 is TGTGCCAGCAGCTTAGCGCTAGCGGGAGGGAGGAACACCGGGGAGCTGTTTTTT. Protein sequence: CASSLALAGGRNTGELFF.

The chain joins TRBV6-5 to TRBJ2-1, with 8 nucleotides matching TRBD2. V lost 8 bases, J lost 0 bases, and 6 bases stayed unmatched. The germline gives CDR1 MNHEY, CDR2 SVGAGI. This CDR3 is 15 amino acids long. CDR3 sequence reads: CASGSGGVSYNEQFF. DNA for the CDR3: TGTGCCAGCGGCTCGGGGGGGGTCTCCTACAATGAGCAGTTCTTC.

This clone was found once. The chain is built from TRBV7-8 and TRBJ1-1; D is unclear. The V gene lost 2 bases and the J gene lost 0 bases, with 13 bases spanning the gap. Germline CDR1 is SGHVS and CDR2 is FQNEAQ. CDR3 length: 16 amino acids. The DNA of the CDR3 is TGTGCCAGCAGCTTAAATTTCCAGTACATGAACACTGAAGCTTTCTTT. Its protein is CASSLNFQYMNTEAFF.

J is TRBJ1-2 and V is TRBV28, with 9 bases lining up with TRBD1. The V gene end was trimmed by 5 bases and the J gene end by 8 bases; junction bases not matched to a gene: 6. Germline CDR1 and CDR2: MDHEN and SYDVKM. The CDR3 totals 13 residues. The CDR3 coding sequence is TGTGCCAGCAGTCGGGACAGGGTGACCGGCTACACCTTC. Translating it yields CASSRDRVTGYTF.

The chain is built from TRBV7-2 and TRBJ1-3; no clear D. Per the germline V gene, CDR1 is SGHTA and CDR2 is FQGNSA. Trimming removed 2 bases at V and 4 bases at J, with 6 bases between. The CDR3 loop spans 13 amino acids. In DNA, the CDR3 is TGTGCCAGCAGCTTACTGCAGGGAAACACCATATATTTT. This codes for CASSLLQGNTIYF.

The chain is built from TRBV7-9 and TRBJ2-7; no clear D. This CDR3 region has 12 residues. Germline-derived CDR1 and CDR2 are SEHNR and FQNEAQ (reference sequence). Trimming took 5 bases from V and 4 from J, leaving 9 bases between them. The CDR3 here is CASSLRAYEQYF. Written as DNA, the CDR3 is TGTGCCAGCAGCCTACGAGCTTACGAGCAGTACTTC. The whole variable domain, filled in from reference TRBV7-9 and TRBJ2-7, reads DTGVSQNPRHKITKRGQNVTFRCDPISEHNRLYWYRQTLGQGPEFLTYFQNEAQLEKSRLLSDRFSAERPKGSFSTLEIQRTEQGDSAMYLCASSLRAYEQYFGPGTRLTVT.